These T cell receptor beta chains were read from a single sample in a study of blood T cells in healthy people across ages. A single record per CDR3 protein comes from TCRdb applying MiXCR to the 5' RACE reads. Here the sample spans 1,500,000 or so distinct CDR3 sequences, roughly 64% being singletons. Input material: blood. The receptor set was obtained from a young man in good health. Both conserved end residues are part of each CDR3. The D gene is left open where the match is weak. Clone size appears in some rows only: once, few, many, or a class for an expanded clone.

-	TRBV9	TRBJ2-1	-	CASSVEGPNNEQFF	TGTGCCAGCAGCGTAGAGGGACCTAACAATGAGCAGTTCTTC
-	TRBV4-1	TRBJ1-2	-	CASSQDREVIVLDYGYTF	TGCGCCAGCAGCCAAGACAGGGAAGTCATCGTTCTCGACTATGGCTACACCTTC
TRBD1	TRBV27	TRBJ2-7	-	CASSDRGTIEQYF	TGTGCCAGCTCGGACAGGGGGACCATCGAGCAGTACTTC
-	TRBV29-1	TRBJ2-7	few	CSVEQIDHYEQYF	TGCAGCGTTGAGCAGATTGATCACTACGAGCAGTACTTC
-	TRBV28	TRBJ2-1	-	CASSPQSFRGEQFF	TGTGCCAGCAGTCCTCAGTCCTTTAGGGGCGAGCAGTTCTTC
TRBD1	TRBV20-1	TRBJ2-2	-	CSAKGTVNTGELFF	TGCAGTGCTAAAGGGACAGTGAACACCGGGGAGCTGTTTTTT
TRBD2	TRBV7-2	TRBJ2-1	-	CASSPRQRETHEQFF	TGTGCCAGCAGCCCTCGCCAGCGGGAGACCCATGAGCAGTTCTTC
TRBD2	TRBV6-5	TRBJ2-1	-	CASGLAGRNEQFF	TGTGCCAGCGGACTAGCGGGTAGGAATGAGCAGTTCTTC
TRBD2	TRBV6-2/TRBV6-3	TRBJ2-5	-	CASSYATTSGDQETQYF	TGTGCCAGCAGTTACGCCACGACTAGCGGAGACCAAGAGACCCAGTACTTC
-	TRBV2	TRBJ2-3	-	CASKADVDTQYF	TGTGCCAGCAAAGCGGACGTAGATACGCAGTATTTT
-	TRBV15	TRBJ1-5	-	CATSRARGYQPQHF	TGTGCCACCAGCAGAGCGAGAGGTTATCAGCCCCAGCATTTT
-	TRBV12-3/TRBV12-4	TRBJ2-4	-	CASSPPLAGNIQYF	TGTGCCAGCAGTCCGCCCCTAGCAGGCAACATTCAGTACTTC
-	TRBV10-3	TRBJ1-2	-	CAISELIGDYGYTF	TGTGCCATCAGTGAGTTGATAGGGGACTATGGCTACACCTTC
TRBD2	TRBV12-3/TRBV12-4	TRBJ2-1	-	CASSPLSGLGYNEQFF	TGTGCCAGCAGTCCCCTTAGCGGACTAGGCTACAATGAGCAGTTCTTC
TRBD2	TRBV24-1	TRBJ2-1	-	CATSDSQASGSYNEQFF	TGTGCCACCAGTGATTCACAGGCTAGCGGGTCCTACAATGAGCAGTTCTTC
-	TRBV29-1	TRBJ2-1	-	CSESDRYNEQFF	TGCAGCGAGTCAGACAGGTACAATGAGCAGTTCTTC
TRBD1	TRBV2	TRBJ1-6	once	CASARDRNYNSPLHF	TGTGCCAGCGCAAGGGACAGGAATTATAATTCACCCCTCCACTTT
-	TRBV20-1	TRBJ2-5	-	CSARDQARGSETQYF	TGCAGTGCTAGAGATCAAGCACGGGGGTCAGAGACCCAGTACTTC
TRBD1	TRBV4-2	TRBJ2-4	-	CASSQTTGAKNIQYF	TGTGCCAGCAGCCAAACGACAGGGGCCAAAAACATTCAGTACTTC
TRBD2	TRBV4-1	TRBJ2-7	few	CASSQPSGTYSYEQYF	TGCGCCAGCAGCCAGCCGAGCGGGACGTACTCCTACGAGCAGTACTTC
-	TRBV5-1	TRBJ2-7	-	CASSSPGVSGPTYEQYF	TGCGCCAGCAGCTCGCCCGGGGTGAGCGGACCAACCTACGAGCAGTACTTC
-	TRBV4-2	TRBJ2-1	-	CASSQDAPQNNEQFF	TGTGCCAGCAGCCAAGATGCCCCTCAAAATAATGAGCAGTTCTTC
-	TRBV6-5	TRBJ2-7	-	CASSYGMGAYEQYF	TGTGCCAGCAGTTACGGGATGGGAGCCTACGAGCAGTACTTC
TRBD2	TRBV29-1	TRBJ2-5	few	CSVEDVGLAGVGEQYF	TGCAGCGTTGAAGATGTTGGGCTAGCGGGAGTAGGTGAGCAGTACTTC
TRBD1	TRBV7-2	TRBJ1-5	once	CASSRRDSYSNQPQHF	TGTGCCAGCAGCCGCCGGGACAGCTATAGCAATCAGCCCCAGCATTTT
-	TRBV4-2	TRBJ2-7	-	CASSRIGGEQYF	TGTGCCAGCAGCCGGATTGGAGGCGAGCAGTACTTC
TRBD1	TRBV6-6	TRBJ2-7	few	CASGLRGRAYEQYF	TGTGCCAGCGGCCTCAGGGGGCGAGCCTACGAGCAGTACTTC
-	TRBV25-1	TRBJ1-1	-	CASSEYLGTEAFF	TGTGCCAGCAGTGAATATTTGGGGACTGAAGCTTTCTTT
TRBD1	TRBV20-1	TRBJ2-7	-	CSARDRQGVPYNEQYF	TGCAGTGCTAGAGATCGGCAGGGGGTCCCCTACAATGAGCAGTACTTC
TRBD2	TRBV28	TRBJ2-3	-	CASSLPLAGSTDTQYF	TGTGCCAGCAGTTTACCCTTAGCGGGGAGCACAGATACGCAGTATTTT
-	TRBV4-2	TRBJ1-4	-	CASSQEGAANEKLFF	TGTGCCAGCAGCCAAGAGGGGGCGGCTAATGAAAAACTGTTTTTT
-	TRBV20-1	TRBJ2-3	-	CSASFDLGRTDTQYF	TGCAGTGCTAGTTTCGATCTTGGGCGCACAGATACGCAGTATTTT
TRBD2	TRBV3-1	TRBJ2-7	-	CASSRQRAGGRELYF	TGTGCCAGCAGCCGCCAGCGAGCGGGAGGACGGGAGCTGTACTTC
TRBD1	TRBV5-1	TRBJ2-1	-	CASSPGQGLFNEQFF	TGCGCCAGCAGCCCTGGACAGGGGTTATTCAATGAGCAGTTCTTC
-	TRBV13	TRBJ2-5	-	CASGTGLQETQYF	TGTGCCAGCGGCACAGGACTCCAAGAGACCCAGTACTTC
-	TRBV20-1	TRBJ2-7	-	CSARDLRGNRGYEQYF	TGCAGTGCTAGAGATCTGAGGGGAAATAGGGGCTACGAGCAGTACTTC
-	TRBV20-1	TRBJ2-3	-	CSVRRVMGTDTQYF	TGCAGTGTCAGAAGGGTTATGGGTACAGATACGCAGTATTTT
TRBD2	TRBV20-1	TRBJ2-5	few	CSASNLADNQETQYF	TGCAGTGCTAGTAACCTAGCGGATAACCAAGAGACCCAGTACTTC
-	TRBV4-1	TRBJ2-1	few	CASSQVGGYNEQFF	TGCGCCAGCAGCCAGGTGGGGGGCTACAATGAGCAGTTCTTC
-	TRBV20-1	TRBJ2-5	-	CSASIGETQYF	TGCAGTGCTAGCATAGGAGAGACCCAGTACTTC
-	TRBV11-2	TRBJ2-1	-	CASSGSTLSYNEQFF	TGTGCCAGCAGCGGATCGACTCTCTCCTACAATGAGCAGTTCTTC